This T cell receptor (beta chain) appears in the sequencing data of a study of low-dose radiotherapy and immunotherapy resistance in tumors (dated by TCRdb to the early 2020s). Background for the entire study: Cohort 1 received 0.5 Gy per fraction every 2 weeks, with a prescribed total PTV dose of 6.5 Gy. Patients in Cohort 2 were given 1 Gy per fraction every two weeks, for a total of 13 Gy across 26 weeks. Nivolumab was administered intravenously as a 240 mg flat dose every two weeks, and ipilimumab was administered intravenously at 1 mg/kg every six weeks. Every two weeks, patients got intravenous cyclophosphamide at 200 mg/m2, given one day ahead of each radiation and immunotherapy administration. Starting on cycle 1 day 1, patients took 300 mg of aspirin by mouth once a day for four cycles. First-strand cDNA was synthesized with Superscript III and a set of TRAV- and TRBV-specific primers, covering both TCRalpha and TCRbeta chains. Randomization of trial participants into treatment groups was not performed. The translational analysis covered eight patients: three from the first dose cohort and the first five from the second dose cohort.

According to the study, the label for this sample's time point signals: after trial treatment. In light of the paper, this sample's treatment or condition label describes: LDRT plus nivolumab, ipilimumab, low-dose cyclophosphamide and aspirin (RACIN trial). The donors came from RACIN, which was a single-arm phase I dose-escalation trial that paired nivolumab and ipilimumab with aspirin, low-dose cyclophosphamide and low-dose radiotherapy. Patients were eligible if they had advanced solid tumors that were TIL-negative. Trimming takes 6 bases from V and 4 bases from J, and the germline ends sit 13 bases apart. The cysteine opens and the phenylalanine closes a CDR3 of 13 amino acids. CDR3 DNA only is kept here, 39 bases in frame from base 1. The germline V gene (reference sequence) sets CDR1 to LGHDT and CDR2 to YNNKEL. Sequenced using an Illumina HiSeq 2500. TCRs were amplified with Phusion for 20 PCR cycles, with a constant-region primer paired with the adapter attached to the V primers. The isolated mRNA was amplified using the MessageAmp II aRNA Amplification Kit, with in vitro transcription performed for approximately 15 hours at 37 degrees C. mRNA for TCR sequencing was isolated with the Dynabeads mRNA DIRECT Purification Kit. A second approximately 25-cycle Phusion PCR added indexed Illumina adapters, and products were purified with AMPure XP beads. Turning to the authors' computational methods: Custom Perl scripts pooled TCR sequences encoding the same protein, removed out-of-frame sequences and computed each clonotype's abundance. Any TCR sequence supported by only a single read was excluded from analysis. Among the metrics used to describe the repertoires were Shannon entropy, Gini index, clonality, richness, and the frequency of TCRs shared between repertoires. TCRdb reran the public reads through fastp at Q25 and MiXCR, keeping productive beta chains. Merged by CDR3 protein, the rows form single entries marked with the most common genes and DNA. The V and J calls and clone size come from TCRdb's table, not from the authors' own analysis. The sample includes approximately 52,000 distinct CDR3 sequences, with approximately 35% observed a single time. Clones ranked in the top ten supply approximately 8.4% of the sample.

At least ten counts were recorded for this clonotype. The antigen it binds to is not known. There are no base qualities to consult, and no much larger clone falls within one base. This chain joins TRBV3-1 to TRBJ2-7; the D gene identity is not certain. This clonotype was obtained from a male donor with rectosigmoid adenocarcinoma. Material: PBMCs, obtained after low-dose radiotherapy plus immunotherapy. The DNA sequence is as follows: TGTGCCAGCAGAGGTCCTTACACTTACGAGCAGTACTTC. Protein translation: CASRGPYTYEQYF.